The sample holds one count of the clone carrying this T cell receptor beta chain. The antigen is undetermined. It was second doses at about 4 or about 12 weeks that were pooled. The source of the sample is a study of T cell responses to AZD1222 COVID-19 vaccine. Study-wide results and caveats: The CD4 TCRs associated with vaccination extended across spike and predominated at 160-218 and 743-854. Most donors were white British and more were female, and clonal diversity was possibly underestimated.

Germline-derived CDR1 and CDR2 are ENHRY and SYGVKD. Deletions cut 3 bases from V and 4 bases from J, with 15 bases between. The CDR3 is 15 residues long. Clones were sequenced by immunoSEQ multiplex PCR, and TCRdb holds only the in-frame ones, with some missing. Counted here are tens of thousands of clones, 75% to 90% occurring once; the ten biggest clones make up about an eighth. The sample was peripheral blood, taken 28 days after the second AZD1222 dose. The rearrangement uses TRBV10-3 and TRBJ1-2, with D uncertain. The clonotype originates from an adult who received the AZD1222 COVID-19 vaccine. The CDR3 bases are TGTGCCATCAGTGACGCGGTATTGCAAGCCTATGGCTACACCTTC. Its protein product is CAISDAVLQAYGYTF.